The 6 T cell receptor beta chains below were found in one sample sequenced in a study of blood T cell repertoires in COVID-19. This table comes from immunoSEQ multiplex PCR, and its TCRdb copy is limited to in-frame clones, with some not included. The sample lists some 120,000 clones; approximately 83% were seen once. The source material was peripheral blood. These receptors were collected from an elderly woman with acute or convalescent COVID-19.

The gene calls are TRBV5-1 and TRBJ1-1, with 8 nucleotides matching TRBD1. Germline values: CDR1 SGHRS, CDR2 YFSETQ. V lost 8 bases and J lost 1; bases outside the gene matches: 4. This CDR3 comprises 13 residues. The CDR3 loop reads CASTGTGNTEAFF. The CDR3 bases are TGCGCCAGTACCGGGACAGGGAACACTGAAGCTTTCTTT.

This clone came up once. This chain links TRBV6-5 with TRBJ2-1, with D possibly matching TRBD2 (5 bases). Germline V gives CDR1 MNHEY, CDR2 SVGAGI. CDR3 length: 15 residues. V dropped 7 bases and J dropped 6 bases, with 19 bases sitting between them. The CDR3 nucleotides are TGTGCCAGCAAAGTACTGGGAGCTATGGGCAATGAGCAGTTCTTC. It yields the protein CASKVLGAMGNEQFF.

This clone was detected only once. The CDR3 DNA follows: TGTGCCACCGGGGGAATAGGACAGGGCGTCGACGAGCAGTACGTC. This encodes CATGGIGQGVDEQYV. V gene TRBV28 combines with J gene TRBJ2-7; TRBD1 matches at 8 bases. V lost 10 bases to trimming and J lost 5 bases; unmatched junction nucleotides: 16. The germline V gene has CDR1 MDHEN and CDR2 SYDVKM. The CDR3 runs 15 residues.

The CDR3 DNA is TGTGCCAGCAGACCGACCCGGGACAGAAACAATCAGCCCCAGCATTTT. Protein: CASRPTRDRNNQPQHF. The chain employs TRBV28 and TRBJ1-5, with 7 bases lining up with TRBD1. CDR3 length: 16 amino acids. Germline CDR1 and CDR2: MDHEN and SYDVKM. The ends lost 6 bases at V and 3 bases at J; junction bases unmatched: 11.

As regards this clone: Additional DNA sequences in this sample encode the identical CDR3. The chain recombines TRBV5-1 with TRBJ1-4, with 7 bases identical to TRBD1. The CDR3 contains 13 residues. Germline V lookup: CDR1 SGHRS, CDR2 YFSETQ. V was pared by 0 bases and J by 8 bases, with 1 base of the junction left unmatched. This CDR3 reads CASSLGDSEKLFF. In DNA, the CDR3 is TGCGCCAGCAGCTTGGGGGACAGCGAAAAACTGTTTTTT.

This clone was counted between two and nine times. V is TRBV7-3 and J is TRBJ1-1; 9 nucleotides agree with TRBD1. The CDR3 consists of 15 residues. CDR1 is SGHTA, CDR2 FQGTGA, per germline. V lost 9 bases and J lost 0; bases outside the gene matches: 8. CDR3 sequence reads: CARPGQGEMNTEAFF. The DNA for the CDR3 is TGTGCCAGACCGGGACAGGGCGAGATGAACACTGAAGCTTTCTTT.